This entry lists 3 T cell receptor beta chains sequenced from one sample in a study of PD-L1 blockade in urothelial cancer. Assay used: immunoSEQ multiplex PCR; TCRdb lists only in-frame clones, some missing. Of about 45,000 clones in the sample, almost 85% were seen once. The time point here: peripheral blood 6 weeks after treatment start. The sample in question was PBMCs, obtained around atezolizumab (anti-PD-L1) treatment. These receptors were obtained from a man aged 60 to 69 with urothelial cancer.

The rearrangement joins TRBV7-2 to TRBJ1-1; tentative D call: TRBD1 (5 bases). This CDR3 has 15 residues. V lost 5 bases and J 1 base, leaving 14 bases between the germline ends. Looked up from germline, CDR1 is SGHTA and CDR2 is FQGNSA. CDR3: CASSLGASSNTEAFF. For the CDR3, the DNA is TGTGCCAGCAGCCTTGGGGCCAGTTCGAACACTGAAGCTTTCTTT.

The sample holds a few counts of this clone. The chain couples TRBV27 to TRBJ2-5, with TRBD2 matching over 7 bases. The trim removed 1 base at V and 2 bases at J, leaving 4 bases unmatched. CDR1 MNHEY and CDR2 SMNVEV come from the germline V gene (reference sequence). This CDR3 contains 15 residues. The CDR3 bases are TGTGCCAGCAGTTTATGGATCGGGAGGCAAGAGACCCAGTACTTC. This sequence encodes CASSLWIGRQETQYF.

The rearrangement joins TRBV7-2 to TRBJ2-3; D not resolved. The CDR3 extends over 13 amino acids. Trimming took off 4 bases at V and 7 bases at J, with 12 bases between the two ends. CDR1 is SGHTA and CDR2 is FQGNSA in the germline V gene. CDR3 sequence reads: CASSSSYLNTQYF. Here the CDR3 DNA reads TGTGCCAGCAGCTCATCCTACCTTAATACGCAGTATTTT.